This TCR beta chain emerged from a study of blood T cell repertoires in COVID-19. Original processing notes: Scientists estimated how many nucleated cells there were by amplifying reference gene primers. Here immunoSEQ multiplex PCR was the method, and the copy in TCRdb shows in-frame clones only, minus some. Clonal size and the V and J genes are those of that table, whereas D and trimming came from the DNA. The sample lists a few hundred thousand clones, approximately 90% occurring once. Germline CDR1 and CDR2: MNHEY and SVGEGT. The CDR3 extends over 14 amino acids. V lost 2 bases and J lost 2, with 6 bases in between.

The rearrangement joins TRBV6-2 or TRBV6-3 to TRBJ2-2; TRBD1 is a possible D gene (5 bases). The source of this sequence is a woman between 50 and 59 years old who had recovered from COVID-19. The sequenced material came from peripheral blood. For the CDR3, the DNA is TGTGCCAGCAGTTACGGGGCTAACACCGGGGAGCTGTTTTTT. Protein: CASSYGANTGELFF.